These 7 T cell receptor beta chains came from one sample sequenced in a study of blood T cell repertoires in COVID-19. The table came from immunoSEQ multiplex PCR; TCRdb's copy has only in-frame clones and leaves some out. The sample includes about 270,000 clones, more than 75% of them seen just once. Sequenced sample: peripheral blood. All receptors come from a woman in her 50s with acute or convalescent COVID-19.

This clone was seen once. The genes are TRBV4-2 and TRBJ1-1; D may be TRBD1 (6 bases). The CDR3 extends over 16 amino acids. V lost 3 bases and J 1 base, leaving 15 bases between the germline ends. Germline CDR1 reads LGHNA; CDR2 reads YNFKEQ. The DNA for the CDR3 is TGTGCCAGCAGCCAGGGGACACTCGGGAAGAACACTGAAGCTTTCTTT. This gives the protein CASSQGTLGKNTEAFF.

This clone was seen only once. The chain uses TRBV11-1 and TRBJ2-7, with TRBD2 matching over 11 bases. J was trimmed by 3 bases and V by 3 bases; bases with no gene match: 1. The germline V gene encodes CDR1 SGHAT and CDR2 FQDESV (reference sequence). CDR3 length: 14 residues. CDR3 sequence (DNA): TGTGCCAGCAGCTTGCTAGCGGGAGGCTACGAGCAGTACTTC. Its translation is CASSLLAGGYEQYF.

V and J are TRBV10-3 and TRBJ2-7; 7 nucleotides align to TRBD2. V was pared by 10 bases and J by 5 bases, with 20 bases of the junction left unmatched. Germline CDR1 is ENHRY and CDR2 is SYGVKD. The length of the CDR3 is 16 residues. CDR3 sequence reads: CATRPGLRGLVHEQYF. As DNA, the CDR3 is TGTGCCACACGCCCAGGGCTGCGAGGACTAGTCCACGAGCAGTACTTC.

V is TRBV5-4 and J is TRBJ2-5; 15 bases align to TRBD2. Germline values: CDR1 SGHNT, CDR2 YYREEE (reference sequence). Unmatched junction bases numbered 6, after V lost 3 bases and J lost 3 bases. The CDR3 has 17 amino acids. CDR3 in amino acids: CASSSGLAGGLKETQYF. The CDR3 DNA sequence: TGTGCCAGCAGCTCGGGACTAGCGGGAGGTCTGAAAGAGACCCAGTACTTC.

This chain uses TRBV6-6 with TRBJ2-3, with 13 bases matching TRBD2. With 5 bases clipped from V and 2 bases from J, the junction kept 7 bases outside the gene matches. In germline, CDR1 is MNHNY, CDR2 SVGAGI (reference sequence). The CDR3 extends over 17 amino acids. CDR3 DNA sequence: TGTGCCAGCAGTCCGTGGACTAGCGGGAGTCCCACAGATACGCAGTATTTT. Its protein is CASSPWTSGSPTDTQYF.

This chain links TRBV7-3 with TRBJ2-1, with 8 bases that match TRBD2. The CDR3 is made up of 15 amino acids. Germline-derived CDR1 and CDR2 are SGHTA and FQGTGA. After removal of 5 bases from V and 9 bases from J, the junction contained 12 bases not matched to a gene. CDR3 sequence: CASSQGTSRNTEQFF. The CDR3 nucleotides read TGTGCCAGCAGCCAAGGGACTAGTCGCAACACTGAGCAGTTCTTC.

This chain connects TRBV18 to TRBJ1-1, with TRBD1 identical over 7 bases. After removal of 3 bases from V and 3 bases from J, the junction contained 4 bases not matched to a gene. The CDR3 has 14 residues. Germline V gene data show CDR1 as KGHSH and CDR2 as LQKENI. In nucleotides, the CDR3 is TGTGCCAGCTCACCGAACAGGGGATACACTGAAGCTTTCTTT. Translated: CASSPNRGYTEAFF.